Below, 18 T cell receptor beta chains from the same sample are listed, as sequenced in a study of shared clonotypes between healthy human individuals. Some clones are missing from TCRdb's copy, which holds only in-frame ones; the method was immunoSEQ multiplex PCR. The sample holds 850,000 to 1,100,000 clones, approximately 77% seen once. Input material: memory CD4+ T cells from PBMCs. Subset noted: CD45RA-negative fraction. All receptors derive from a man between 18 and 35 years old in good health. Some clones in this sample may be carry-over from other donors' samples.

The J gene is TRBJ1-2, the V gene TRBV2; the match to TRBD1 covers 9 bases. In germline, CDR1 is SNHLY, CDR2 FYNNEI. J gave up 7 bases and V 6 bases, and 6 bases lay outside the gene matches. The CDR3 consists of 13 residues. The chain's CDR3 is CASSRQGDRGYTF. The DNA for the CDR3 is TGTGCCAGCAGCCGACAGGGGGATCGTGGCTACACCTTC.

CDR3 DNA sequence: TGTGCCAGCAGTTTCTGGGGTGGCAATCAGCCCCAGCATTTT. Translation gives CASSFWGGNQPQHF. The rearrangement joins TRBV28 to TRBJ1-5; D gene ambiguous. V was cut by 3 bases and J by 2 bases, with 8 bases left in between. The CDR3 is made up of 14 amino acids. Germline assignment: CDR1 MDHEN and CDR2 SYDVKM.

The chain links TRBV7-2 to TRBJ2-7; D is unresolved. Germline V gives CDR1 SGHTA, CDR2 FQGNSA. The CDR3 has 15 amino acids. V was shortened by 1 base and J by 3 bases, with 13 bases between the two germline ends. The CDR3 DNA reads TGTGCCAGCAGCTTAGGGTTTGGCAGTTACTACGAGCAGTACTTC. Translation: CASSLGFGSYYEQYF.

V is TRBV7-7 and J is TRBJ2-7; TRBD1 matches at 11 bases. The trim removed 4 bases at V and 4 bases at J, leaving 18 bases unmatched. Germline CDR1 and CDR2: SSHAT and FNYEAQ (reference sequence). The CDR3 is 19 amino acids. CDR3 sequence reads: CASSYQRTGGFIISYEQYF. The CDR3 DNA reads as TGTGCCAGCAGCTACCAACGGACAGGGGGCTTTATAATTTCTTACGAGCAGTACTTC.

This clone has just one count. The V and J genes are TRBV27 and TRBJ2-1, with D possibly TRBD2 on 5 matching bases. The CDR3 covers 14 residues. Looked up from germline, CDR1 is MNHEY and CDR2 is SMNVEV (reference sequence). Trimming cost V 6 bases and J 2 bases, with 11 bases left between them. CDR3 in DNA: TGTGCCAGCAGGGCGAGGGCCACCTACAATGAGCAGTTCTTC. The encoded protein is CASRARATYNEQFF.

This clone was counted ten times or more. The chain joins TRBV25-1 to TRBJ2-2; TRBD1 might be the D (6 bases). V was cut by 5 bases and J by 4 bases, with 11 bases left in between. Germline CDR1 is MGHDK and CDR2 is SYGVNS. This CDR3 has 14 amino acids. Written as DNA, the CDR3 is TGTGCCAGCAGTCTGCAGGGGAGCACCGGGGAGCTGTTTTTT. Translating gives CASSLQGSTGELFF.

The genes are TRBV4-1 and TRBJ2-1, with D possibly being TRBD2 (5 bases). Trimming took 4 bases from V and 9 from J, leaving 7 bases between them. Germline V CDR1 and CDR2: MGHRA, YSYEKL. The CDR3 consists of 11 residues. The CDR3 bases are TGCGCCAGCAGCCGAGAGGGTGAGCAGTTCTTC. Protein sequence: CASSREGEQFF.

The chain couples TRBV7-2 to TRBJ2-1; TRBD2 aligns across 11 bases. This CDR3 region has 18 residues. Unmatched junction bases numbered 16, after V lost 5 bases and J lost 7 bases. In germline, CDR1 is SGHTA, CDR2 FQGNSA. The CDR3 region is CASSTRSRTSGSKNEQFF. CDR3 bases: TGTGCCAGCAGCACCCGCTCCAGAACTAGCGGGAGTAAGAATGAGCAGTTCTTC.

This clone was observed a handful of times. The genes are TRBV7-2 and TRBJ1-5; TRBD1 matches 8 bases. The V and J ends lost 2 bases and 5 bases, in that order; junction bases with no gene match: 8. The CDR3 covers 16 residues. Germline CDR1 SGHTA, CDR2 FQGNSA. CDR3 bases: TGTGCCAGCAGCTTAAAATATGGGACAGGTCATCAGCCCCAGCATTTT. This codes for CASSLKYGTGHQPQHF.

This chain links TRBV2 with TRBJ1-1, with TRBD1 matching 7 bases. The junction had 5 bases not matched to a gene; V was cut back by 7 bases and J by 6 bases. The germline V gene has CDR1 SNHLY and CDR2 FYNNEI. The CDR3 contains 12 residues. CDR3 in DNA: TGTGCCAGCAACCGACAGGGTCCTGAAGCTTTCTTT. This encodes CASNRQGPEAFF.

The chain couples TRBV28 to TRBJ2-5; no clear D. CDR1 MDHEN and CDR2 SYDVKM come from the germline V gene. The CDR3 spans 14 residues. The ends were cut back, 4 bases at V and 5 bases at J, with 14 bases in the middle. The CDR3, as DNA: TGTGCCAGCAGTTCTGCGGCCCCCGGGGAGACCCAGTACTTC. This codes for CASSSAAPGETQYF. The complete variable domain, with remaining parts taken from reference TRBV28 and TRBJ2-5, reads DVKVTQSSRYLVKRTGEKVFLECVQDMDHENMFWYRQDPGLGLRLIYFSYDVKMKEKGDIPEGYSVSREKKERFSLILESASTNQTSMYLCASSSAAPGETQYFGPGTRLLVL.

Written as DNA, the CDR3 is TGTGCCAGCAGCAAACCGGGGACAGGGATCGAGGCAACTAATGAAAAACTGTTTTTT. It is translated as CASSKPGTGIEATNEKLFF. V usage is TRBV21-1 and J usage is TRBJ1-4; no check of the table's D call, TRBD1, against the DNA was made. TRBV21-1 is noted as a pseudogene. The CDR3 runs to 19 residues.

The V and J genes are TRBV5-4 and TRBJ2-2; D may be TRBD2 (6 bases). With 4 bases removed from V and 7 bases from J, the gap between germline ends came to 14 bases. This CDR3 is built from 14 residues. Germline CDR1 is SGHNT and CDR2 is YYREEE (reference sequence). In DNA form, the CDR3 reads TGTGCCAGCAGCCTTGGAGGGTTCGGCGGGGAGCTGTTTTTT. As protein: CASSLGGFGGELFF.

CDR3 protein: CASSPTGTDSYEQYF. The CDR3 bases are TGTGCCAGCTCACCAACCGGGACAGACTCCTACGAGCAGTACTTC. This chain links TRBV18 with TRBJ2-7; 7 bases align to TRBD1. The CDR3 contains 15 residues. Trimming at V came to 2 bases and at J to 0 bases, leaving 4 bases not matched to a gene. Germline-derived CDR1 and CDR2 are KGHSH and LQKENI.

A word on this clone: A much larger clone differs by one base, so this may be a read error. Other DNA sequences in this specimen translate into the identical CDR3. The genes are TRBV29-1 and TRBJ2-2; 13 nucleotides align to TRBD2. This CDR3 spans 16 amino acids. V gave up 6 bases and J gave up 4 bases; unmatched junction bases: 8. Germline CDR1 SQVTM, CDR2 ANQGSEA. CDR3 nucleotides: TGCAGCGTCCCTAGGACTAGCGGGAGCTCCACCGGGGAGCTGTTTTTT. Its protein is CSVPRTSGSSTGELFF.

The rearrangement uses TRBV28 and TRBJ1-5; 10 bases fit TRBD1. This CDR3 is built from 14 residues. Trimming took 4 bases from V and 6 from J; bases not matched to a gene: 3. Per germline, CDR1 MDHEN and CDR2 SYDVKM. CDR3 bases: TGTGCCAGCAGTTCGACAGGGGGCTTTCAGCCCCAGCATTTT. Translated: CASSSTGGFQPQHF.

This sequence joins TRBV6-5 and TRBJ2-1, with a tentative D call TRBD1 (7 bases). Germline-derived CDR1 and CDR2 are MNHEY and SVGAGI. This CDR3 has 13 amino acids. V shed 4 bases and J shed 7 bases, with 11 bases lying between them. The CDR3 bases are TGTGCCAGCAGTTCGCCAGGGGGGAATGAGCAGTTCTTC. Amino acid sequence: CASSSPGGNEQFF.

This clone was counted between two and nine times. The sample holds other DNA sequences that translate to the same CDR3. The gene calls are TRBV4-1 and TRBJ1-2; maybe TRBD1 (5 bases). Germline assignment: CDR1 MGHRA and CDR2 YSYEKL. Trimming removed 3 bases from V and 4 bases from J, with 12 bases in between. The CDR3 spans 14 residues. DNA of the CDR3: TGCGCCAGCAGCCAGGGGGGGGACTCCTATGGCTACACCTTC. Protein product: CASSQGGDSYGYTF.